This T cell receptor beta chain was profiled in a study of T-cell reconstitution after alpha-beta-depleted transplantation in children. About this clonotype itself: The antigen is undetermined.

A library of TCRbeta sequences, prepared with unique molecular identifiers, was generated. MiXCR, run by TCRdb on the PCR reads, gives a single entry per CDR3 protein. The sample carries about 830,000 distinct CDR3 sequences, 16% recorded once. Study-wide results and caveats: Several hundred rapidly expanded clones from non-depleted graft cells reportedly supplied alpha-beta T cells about two months post-transplant. Diversity and T-cell counts at one year after transplant derived mostly from new T cells.

Sample: PBMCs, mostly from graft donor cells, taken 360 days after TCRalphabeta/CD19-depleted stem cell transplant. The source is a male patient under 18 who had a stem cell transplant for acute lymphoblastic leukemia, so the T cells may come from the graft donor.

This CDR3 is CASRGKPATDTQYF. CDR3 in DNA: TGCGCCAGCAGGGGTAAACCCGCGACAGATACGCAGTATTTT. The genes are TRBV5-1 and TRBJ2-3; D call uncertain. Trimming took off 5 bases at V and 3 bases at J, with 13 bases between the two ends. Looked up from germline, CDR1 is SGHRS and CDR2 is YFSETQ. The CDR3 has 14 amino acids. Combining the CDR3 with reference TRBV5-1 and TRBJ2-3 gives the whole variable domain KAGVTQTPRYLIKTRGQQVTLSCSPISGHRSVSWYQQTPGQGLQFLFEYFSETQRNKGNFPGRFSGRQFSNSRSEMNVSTLELGDSALYLCASRGKPATDTQYFGPGTRLTVL.